Below are 5 T cell receptor beta chains sequenced from a single sample in a study of metastatic and nonmetastatic thyroid tumors. TCRdb reanalyzed the PCR reads with MiXCR. The sample lists over 14,000 clones, around 4% occurring once. None of the patients had undergone any treatment ahead of thyroid surgery. Sequenced sample: tumor tissue. These receptor sequences come from a female donor with papillary thyroid cancer or a benign thyroid nodule (not recorded which). Some clones in this sample may be carry-over from other donors' samples.

This clone has only a few counts. The rearrangement joins TRBV6-1 to TRBJ1-2; D remains unclear. CDR1 is MNHNS and CDR2 is SASEGT in the germline V gene. Between the trimmed V and J ends, which lost 1 base and 6 bases, there was a span of 21 bases. The CDR3 has 17 residues. CDR3 coding DNA: TGTGCCAGCAGTGAAGTCTCCGTAATTGAGACGATGGATGGCTACACCTTC. Translated, it gives CASSEVSVIETMDGYTF.

In its sample, this clone ranks as medium-sized. V and J are TRBV10-2 and TRBJ1-2; tentative D call: TRBD1 (6 bases). Germline CDR1 and CDR2: WSHSY and SAAADI. Trimming removed 4 bases from V and 4 bases from J, with 13 bases in between. The length of the CDR3 is 14 residues. CDR3 in DNA: TGCGCCAGCAGTGCGGCAGGGGCAAGCTATGGCTACACCTTC. Its translation is CASSAAGASYGYTF.

The V call is TRBV9, the J call TRBJ2-7, with D hard to call. V was trimmed by 3 bases and J by 7 bases, leaving 8 bases between them. This CDR3 is built from 11 residues. The germline gives CDR1 SGDLS, CDR2 YYNGEE. The CDR3 here is CASSGDGEQYF. DNA for the CDR3: TGTGCCAGCAGCGGCGATGGGGAGCAGTACTTC.

This clone occurred a few times. V and J are TRBV6-1 and TRBJ2-1, with 7 bases lining up with TRBD2. Germline V gene sequence: CDR1 MNHNS, CDR2 SASEGT. The CDR3 loop spans 15 amino acids. V shed 6 bases, J shed 8 bases, and the junction held 13 bases outside the gene matches. CDR3 nucleotide sequence: TGTGCCAGCAGCCCGGGACTACTAGCATCCGATGAGCAGTTCTTC. This encodes CASSPGLLASDEQFF.

A few counts support this clone. This sequence joins TRBV13 and TRBJ2-7, with no clear D. V was clipped by 2 bases and J by 2 bases, with 10 bases between them. Germline V gene lookup returns CDR1 PRHDT and CDR2 FYEKMQ (reference sequence). CDR3 length: 14 amino acids. DNA of the CDR3: TGTGCCAGCAGCTTAAGGGATGCCCCCTACGAGCAGTACTTC. Translating it yields CASSLRDAPYEQYF.